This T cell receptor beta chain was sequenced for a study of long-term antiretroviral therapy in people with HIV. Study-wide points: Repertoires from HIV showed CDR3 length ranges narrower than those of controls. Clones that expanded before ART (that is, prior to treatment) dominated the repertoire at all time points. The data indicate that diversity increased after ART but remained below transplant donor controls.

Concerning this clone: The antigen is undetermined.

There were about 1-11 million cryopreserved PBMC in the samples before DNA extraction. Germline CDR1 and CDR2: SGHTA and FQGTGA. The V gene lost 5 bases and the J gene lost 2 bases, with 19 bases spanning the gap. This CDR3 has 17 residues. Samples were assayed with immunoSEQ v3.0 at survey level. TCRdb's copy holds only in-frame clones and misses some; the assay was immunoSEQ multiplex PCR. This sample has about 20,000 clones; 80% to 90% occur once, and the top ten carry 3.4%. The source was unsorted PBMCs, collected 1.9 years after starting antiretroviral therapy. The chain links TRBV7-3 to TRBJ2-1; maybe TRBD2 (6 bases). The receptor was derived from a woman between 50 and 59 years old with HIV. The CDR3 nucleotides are TGTGCCAGCAGCCTAAAGGGAAGTAGCGGCGCCTACAATGAGCAGTTCTTC. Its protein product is CASSLKGSSGAYNEQFF.